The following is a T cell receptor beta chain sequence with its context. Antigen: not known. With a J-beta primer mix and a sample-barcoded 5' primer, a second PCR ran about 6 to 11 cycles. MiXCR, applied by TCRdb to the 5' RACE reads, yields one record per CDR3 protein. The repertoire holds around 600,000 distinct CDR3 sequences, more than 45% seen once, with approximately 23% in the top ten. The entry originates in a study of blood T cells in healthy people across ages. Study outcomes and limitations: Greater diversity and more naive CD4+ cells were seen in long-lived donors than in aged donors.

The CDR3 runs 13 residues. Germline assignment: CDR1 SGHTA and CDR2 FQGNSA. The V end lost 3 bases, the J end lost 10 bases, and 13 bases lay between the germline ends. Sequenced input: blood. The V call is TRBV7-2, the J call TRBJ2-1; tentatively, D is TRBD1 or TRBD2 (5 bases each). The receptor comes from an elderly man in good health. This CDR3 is CASSFGASREQFF. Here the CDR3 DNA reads TGTGCCAGCAGCTTCGGGGCCTCCAGGGAGCAGTTCTTC.